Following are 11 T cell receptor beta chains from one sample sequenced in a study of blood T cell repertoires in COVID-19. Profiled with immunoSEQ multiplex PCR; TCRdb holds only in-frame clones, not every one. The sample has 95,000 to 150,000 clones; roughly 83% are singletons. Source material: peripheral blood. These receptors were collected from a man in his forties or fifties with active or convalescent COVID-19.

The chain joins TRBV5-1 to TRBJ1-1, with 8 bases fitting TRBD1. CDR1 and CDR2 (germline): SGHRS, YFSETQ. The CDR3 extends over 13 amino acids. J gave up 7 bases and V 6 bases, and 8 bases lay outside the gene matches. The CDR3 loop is CASNYRGEDEAFF. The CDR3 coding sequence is TGCGCCAGCAACTACAGGGGGGAGGATGAAGCTTTCTTT.

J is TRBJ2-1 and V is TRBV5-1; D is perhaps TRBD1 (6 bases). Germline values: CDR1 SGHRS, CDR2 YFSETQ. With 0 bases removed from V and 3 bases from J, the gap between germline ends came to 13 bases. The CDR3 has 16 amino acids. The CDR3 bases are TGCGCCAGCAGCTTGGAGGTGGGGGCCGTCTACAATGAGCAGTTCTTC. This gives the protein CASSLEVGAVYNEQFF.

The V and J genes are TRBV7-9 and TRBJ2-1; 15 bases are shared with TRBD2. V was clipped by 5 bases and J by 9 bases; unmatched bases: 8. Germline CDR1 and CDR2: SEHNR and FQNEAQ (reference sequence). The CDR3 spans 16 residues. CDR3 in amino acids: CASSRTSGRGIGEQFF. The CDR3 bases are TGTGCCAGCAGCCGGACTAGCGGGAGGGGGATCGGTGAGCAGTTCTTC.

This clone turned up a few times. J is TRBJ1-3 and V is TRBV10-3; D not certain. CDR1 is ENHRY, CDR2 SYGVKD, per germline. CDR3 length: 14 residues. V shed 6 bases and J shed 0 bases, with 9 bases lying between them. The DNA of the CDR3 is TGTGCCATCAGCTCACGGGACTCTGGAAACACCATATATTTT. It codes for CAISSRDSGNTIYF.

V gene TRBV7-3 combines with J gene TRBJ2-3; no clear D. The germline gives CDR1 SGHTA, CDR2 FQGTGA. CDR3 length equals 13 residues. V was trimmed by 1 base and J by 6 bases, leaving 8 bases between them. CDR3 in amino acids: CASSLSTLDTQYF. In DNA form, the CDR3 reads TGTGCCAGCAGCTTAAGCACTTTGGATACGCAGTATTTT. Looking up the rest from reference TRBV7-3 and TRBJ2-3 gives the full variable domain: GAGVSQTPSNKVTEKGKYVELRCDPISGHTALYWYRQSLGQGPEFLIYFQGTGAADDSGLPNDRFFAVRPEGSVSTLKIQRTERGDSAVYLCASSLSTLDTQYFGPGTRLTVL.

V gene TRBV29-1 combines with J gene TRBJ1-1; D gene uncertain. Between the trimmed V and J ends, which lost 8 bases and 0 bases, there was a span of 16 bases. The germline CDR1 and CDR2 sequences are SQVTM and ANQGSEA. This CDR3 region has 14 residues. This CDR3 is CSSLGPGMNTEAFF. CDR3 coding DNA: TGCAGCTCACTCGGCCCGGGGATGAACACTGAAGCTTTCTTT.

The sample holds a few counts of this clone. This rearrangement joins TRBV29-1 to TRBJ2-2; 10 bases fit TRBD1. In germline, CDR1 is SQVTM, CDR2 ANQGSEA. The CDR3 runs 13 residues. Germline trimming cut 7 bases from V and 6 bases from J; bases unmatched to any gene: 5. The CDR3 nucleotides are TGCAGCGCTGTAGGGACAGGGGCCGGGGAGCTGTTTTTT. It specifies CSAVGTGAGELFF.

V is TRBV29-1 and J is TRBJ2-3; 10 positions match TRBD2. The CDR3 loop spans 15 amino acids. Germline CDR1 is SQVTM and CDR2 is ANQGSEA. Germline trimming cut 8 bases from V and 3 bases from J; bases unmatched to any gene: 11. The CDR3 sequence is CSSGFLTSGTDTQYF. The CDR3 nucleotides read TGCAGCTCCGGATTTCTGACTAGCGGGACAGATACGCAGTATTTT.

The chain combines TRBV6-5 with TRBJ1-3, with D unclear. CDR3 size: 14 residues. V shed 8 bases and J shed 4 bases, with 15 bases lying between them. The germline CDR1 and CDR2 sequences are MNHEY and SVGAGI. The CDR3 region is CASASWAQGNTIYF. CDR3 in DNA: TGTGCCAGCGCTTCTTGGGCCCAAGGAAACACCATATATTTT.

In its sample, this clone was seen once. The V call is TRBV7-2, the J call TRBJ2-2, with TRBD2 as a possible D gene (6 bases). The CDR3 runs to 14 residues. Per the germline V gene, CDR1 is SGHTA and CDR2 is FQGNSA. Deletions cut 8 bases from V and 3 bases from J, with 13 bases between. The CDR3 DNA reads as TGTGCCAGCCAGCAACTAGCCCACACCGGGGAGCTGTTTTTT. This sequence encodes CASQQLAHTGELFF.

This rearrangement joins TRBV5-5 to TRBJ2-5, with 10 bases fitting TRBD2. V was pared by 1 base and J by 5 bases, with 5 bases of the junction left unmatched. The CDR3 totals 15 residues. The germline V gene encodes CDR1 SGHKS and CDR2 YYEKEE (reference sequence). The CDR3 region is CASSLTSGMDETQYF. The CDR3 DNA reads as TGTGCCAGCAGCTTGACTAGCGGGATGGATGAGACCCAGTACTTC.